Described below is a single T cell receptor beta chain sequence and its context. Germline V gene data show CDR1 as KGHDR and CDR2 as SFDVKD. V was clipped by 1 base and J by 3 bases; unmatched bases: 5. This CDR3 has 17 residues. This specimen belongs to a study of blood T cell repertoires in COVID-19. Study context: Samples taken during acute and convalescent COVID-19 were collected in the United States, Italy and Spain.

Per the authors' pipeline: Amplification from reference gene primers served as the basis for estimated nucleated cell counts. Method: immunoSEQ multiplex PCR; TCRdb's copy keeps in-frame clones and lacks some. D and trimming were read from the DNA, whereas the V and J calls and clone size are those reported in that table. The table records about 120,000 clones, about four fifths of them present only once. V and J are TRBV24-1 and TRBJ2-2; 9 positions match TRBD1. Sample: peripheral blood. This receptor was identified in a human donor in a cohort sampled during active COVID-19. The CDR3 loop is CATSDFPRTGDTGELFF. Written as DNA, the CDR3 is TGTGCCACCAGTGATTTTCCACGGACAGGGGACACCGGGGAGCTGTTTTTT.